The clone carrying this T cell receptor (beta chain) was counted many times. Antigen specificity is unknown. Aged 18 to 65, hyperthyroidism patients had been newly diagnosed, with under 2 months' duration. The sample comes from a study of Graves' ophthalmopathy and Graves' hyperthyroidism. About the research overall: Over 18 months of follow-up, stable hyperthyroidism required that no ophthalmopathy appear.

Trimming removed 5 bases from V and 7 bases from J, with 9 bases in between. The CDR3 has 12 residues. Researchers took RNA transcripts and amplified TCR beta CDR3 regions from them. HTBI primers were used in a first-round RT-PCR, which preceded a second-round multiplex PCR. TCRdb re-derived calls from the multiplex PCR reads in MiXCR, one entry per CDR3 protein. The sample records over a million distinct CDR3 sequences, 35% to 40% being singletons. General study results and limits: A model of 13 signatures distinguished ophthalmopathy from stable hyperthyroidism at roughly 86% sensitivity and about 80% specificity.

Sequenced input: peripheral blood or thyroid tissue (not recorded which). The chain combines TRBV12-3 or TRBV12-4 with TRBJ1-5, with D uncertain. This clonotype originated in an adult man with Graves' hyperthyroidism. The CDR3 loop reads CASSPLEQPQHF. The CDR3 nucleotides read TGTGCCAGCAGTCCCCTCGAGCAGCCCCAGCATTTT.